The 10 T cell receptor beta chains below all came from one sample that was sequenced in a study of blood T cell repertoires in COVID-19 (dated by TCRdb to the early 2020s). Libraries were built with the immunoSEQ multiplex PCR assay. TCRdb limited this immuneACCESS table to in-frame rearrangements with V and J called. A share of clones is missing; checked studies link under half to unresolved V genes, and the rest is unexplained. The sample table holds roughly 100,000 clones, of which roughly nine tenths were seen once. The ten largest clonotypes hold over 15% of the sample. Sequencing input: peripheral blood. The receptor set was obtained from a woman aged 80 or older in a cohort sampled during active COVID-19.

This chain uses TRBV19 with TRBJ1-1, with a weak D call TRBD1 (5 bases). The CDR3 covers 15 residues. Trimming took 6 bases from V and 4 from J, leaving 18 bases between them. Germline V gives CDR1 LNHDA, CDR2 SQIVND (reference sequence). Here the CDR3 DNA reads TGTGCCAGTAGCCCCTCATGGCTGGGGGGCACTGAAGCTTTCTTT. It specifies CASSPSWLGGTEAFF.

The CDR3 reads CASSLAGQGRGYTF. In nucleotides, the CDR3 is TGCGCCAGCAGCTTGGCGGGACAGGGGAGAGGCTACACCTTC. The chain uses TRBV5-1 and TRBJ1-2, with 10 bases identical to TRBD1. Germline CDR1 and CDR2: SGHRS and YFSETQ. The trim removed 0 bases at V and 8 bases at J, leaving 4 bases unmatched. The CDR3 spans 14 residues.

CDR3 DNA sequence: TGCGCCAGCAGCCATGGACAGGGCTCCTATAATTCACCCCTCCACTTT. This encodes CASSHGQGSYNSPLHF. V is TRBV5-1 and J is TRBJ1-6; 8 nucleotides align to TRBD1. Trimming at V came to 4 bases and at J to 0 bases, leaving 3 bases not matched to a gene. The CDR3 totals 16 residues. Germline assignment: CDR1 SGHRS and CDR2 YFSETQ. Full variable domain (missing parts from reference TRBV5-1 and TRBJ1-6): KAGVTQTPRYLIKTRGQQVTLSCSPISGHRSVSWYQQTPGQGLQFLFEYFSETQRNKGNFPGRFSGRQFSNSRSEMNVSTLELGDSALYLCASSHGQGSYNSPLHFGNGTRLTVT.

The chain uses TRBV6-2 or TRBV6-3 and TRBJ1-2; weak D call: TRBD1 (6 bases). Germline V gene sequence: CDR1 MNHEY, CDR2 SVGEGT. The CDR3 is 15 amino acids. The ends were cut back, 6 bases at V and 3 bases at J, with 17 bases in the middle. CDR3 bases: TGTGCCAGCAGCCCGCTCCGGACAGACTACTATGGCTACACCTTC. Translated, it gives CASSPLRTDYYGYTF.

CDR3: CASPPLGTGELFF. The CDR3, as DNA: TGTGCCAGCCCCCCCCTAGGAACCGGGGAGCTGTTTTTT. The rearrangement joins TRBV9 to TRBJ2-2, with no clear D. CDR1 is SGDLS, CDR2 YYNGEE, per germline. The CDR3 contains 13 residues. V was trimmed by 7 bases and J by 5 bases, leaving 12 bases between them.

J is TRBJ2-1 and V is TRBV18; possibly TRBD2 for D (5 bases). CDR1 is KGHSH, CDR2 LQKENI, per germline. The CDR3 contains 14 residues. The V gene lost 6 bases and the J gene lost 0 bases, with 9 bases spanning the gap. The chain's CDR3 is CASSPGYSYNEQFF. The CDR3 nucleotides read TGTGCCAGCTCCCCGGGGTACTCCTACAATGAGCAGTTCTTC.

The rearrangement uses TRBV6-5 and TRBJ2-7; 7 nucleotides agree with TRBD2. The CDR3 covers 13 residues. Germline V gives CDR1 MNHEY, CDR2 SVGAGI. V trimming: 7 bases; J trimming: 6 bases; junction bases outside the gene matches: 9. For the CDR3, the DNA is TGTGCCAGCACCGCTACTAGCGAGGGCGAGCAGTACTTC. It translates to CASTATSEGEQYF.

Here the CDR3 DNA reads TGTGCCATCAGTGAGTCGGGACAGGGGGCACGTTACGAGCAGTACTTC. Translating it yields CAISESGQGARYEQYF. The V gene is TRBV10-3, the J gene TRBJ2-7, with TRBD1 matching over 12 bases. J gave up 4 bases and V 0 bases, and 4 bases lay outside the gene matches. The germline CDR1 and CDR2 sequences are ENHRY and SYGVKD. The CDR3 runs to 16 residues.

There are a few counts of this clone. The CDR3 sequence is CAPGGKYEQYF. DNA for the CDR3: TGTGCCCCAGGGGGCAAGTACGAGCAGTACTTC. The V and J genes are TRBV21-1 and TRBJ2-7; TRBD1 is taken as the D call from the table, unchecked against the DNA. TRBV21-1 is classified as a pseudogene. The CDR3 runs to 11 residues.

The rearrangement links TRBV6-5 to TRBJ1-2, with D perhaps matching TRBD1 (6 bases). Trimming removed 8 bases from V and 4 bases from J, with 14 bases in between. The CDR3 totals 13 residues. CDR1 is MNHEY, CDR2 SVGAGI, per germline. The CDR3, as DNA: TGTGCCAGCTTGCCAGGGGTCGGCTATGGCTACACCTTC. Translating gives CASLPGVGYGYTF.